This entry lists 22 T cell receptor beta chains sequenced from one sample in a study of blood T cell repertoires in COVID-19 (dated by TCRdb to 2020 to 2022). The library was produced with the immunoSEQ multiplex PCR assay. TCRdb limited this immuneACCESS table to in-frame rearrangements with V and J called. A share of clones is missing; checked studies link under half to unresolved V genes, and the rest is unexplained. Recorded for this sample are a few hundred thousand clones; 75% to 90% of them occurred a single time. The ten largest account for over 5.5% of the sample. Sample: peripheral blood. The receptor source for this set is a woman in her fifties or sixties with COVID-19, enrolled during active disease.

The chain uses TRBV9 and TRBJ2-3; 9 bases fit TRBD1. The CDR3 extends over 14 amino acids. Germline V lookup: CDR1 SGDLS, CDR2 YYNGEE. The ends lost 4 bases at V and 5 bases at J; junction bases unmatched: 5. CDR3 residues: CASSPRTGVDTQYF. The CDR3 coding sequence is TGTGCCAGCAGCCCAAGGACAGGGGTAGATACGCAGTATTTT.

V is TRBV15 and J is TRBJ2-7; TRBD2 might be the D (6 bases). The CDR3 extends over 15 amino acids. Germline loops: CDR1 LNHNV, CDR2 YYDKDF (reference sequence). Trimming removed 0 bases at V and 7 bases at J, with 16 bases between. CDR3 residues: CATSRDRSGDGEQYF. CDR3 sequence (DNA): TGTGCCACCAGCAGAGATAGATCGGGGGACGGGGAGCAGTACTTC.

V and J are TRBV19 and TRBJ2-3; D possibly corresponds to TRBD1 (6 bases). Germline V gives CDR1 LNHDA, CDR2 SQIVND (reference sequence). V lost 1 base and J 4 bases, leaving 6 bases between the germline ends. This CDR3 region has 13 residues. The CDR3 loop is CASSIGGPDTQYF. CDR3 bases: TGTGCCAGTAGTATAGGGGGGCCAGATACGCAGTATTTT.

V is TRBV6-6 and J is TRBJ2-2; 8 positions match TRBD1. CDR3 length: 14 amino acids. Germline loops: CDR1 MNHNY, CDR2 SVGAGI (reference sequence). The V and J ends lost 6 bases and 7 bases, in that order; junction bases with no gene match: 7. DNA of the CDR3: TGTGCCAGCAGACAGACAGGGGAGGTCGGGGAGCTGTTTTTT. The encoded protein is CASRQTGEVGELFF.

The CDR3 bases are TGTGCCAGCAGCTTAGGGGAGCGGGGCGGTTACTTC. It specifies CASSLGERGGYF. J is TRBJ2-7 and V is TRBV11-2; 7 bases agree with TRBD2. Germline CDR1 is SGHAT and CDR2 is FQNNGV. This CDR3 comprises 12 residues. V was clipped by 1 base and J by 13 bases; unmatched bases: 7.

The CDR3 DNA follows: TGTGCCAGCAGGCTACAGGAGAGCTCCTACAATGAGCAGTTCTTC. Translation: CASRLQESSYNEQFF. V usage is TRBV6-5 and J usage is TRBJ2-1; weak D call: TRBD1 (5 bases). The V and J ends lost 6 bases and 0 bases respectively, with 12 bases between them. Per germline, CDR1 MNHEY and CDR2 SVGAGI. The CDR3 totals 15 residues.

The chain employs TRBV7-2 and TRBJ2-5; possible D gene TRBD1, 5 bases. V lost 5 bases and J lost 1, with 8 bases in between. The germline gives CDR1 SGHTA, CDR2 FQGNSA. This CDR3 has 13 amino acids. The CDR3 nucleotides are TGTGCCAGCAGCCGACAGTTCCAAGAGACCCAGTACTTC. Amino acids: CASSRQFQETQYF.

This chain uses TRBV7-8 with TRBJ1-3; TRBD1 aligns across 8 bases. This CDR3 spans 16 amino acids. V was pared by 5 bases and J by 0 bases, with 6 bases of the junction left unmatched. Germline CDR1 and CDR2: SGHVS and FQNEAQ. The CDR3: CASSTGQGGSGNTIYF. The DNA for the CDR3 is TGTGCCAGCAGCACCGGACAGGGAGGCTCTGGAAACACCATATATTTT.

The chain recombines TRBV11-3 with TRBJ2-5; 11 nucleotides match TRBD1. J lost 5 bases, V lost 0 bases, and 5 bases had no gene match. Germline CDR1 is SGHNT and CDR2 is YENEEA. The CDR3 totals 16 residues. The CDR3 nucleotides read TGTGCCAGCAGCTTAGAAGGGACAGGGGGTCTGGAGACCCAGTACTTC. Translating gives CASSLEGTGGLETQYF. The full variable domain, with the rest looked up from reference TRBV11-3 and TRBJ2-5, is EAGVVQSPRYKIIEKKQPVAFWCNPISGHNTLYWYLQNLGQGPELLIRYENEEAVDDSQLPKDRFSAERLKGVDSTLKIQPAELGDSAVYLCASSLEGTGGLETQYFGPGTRLLVL.

The CDR3 region is CASSVRDSRPNEKLFF. The CDR3 bases are TGTGCCAGCAGCGTGAGGGACAGCAGGCCTAATGAAAAACTGTTTTTT. The chain joins TRBV9 to TRBJ1-4; TRBD1 agrees at 7 bases. Germline assignment: CDR1 SGDLS and CDR2 YYNGEE. J lost 3 bases, V lost 2 bases, and 7 bases had no gene match. The CDR3 has 16 residues.

The rearrangement uses TRBV7-3 and TRBJ2-3, with TRBD2 identical over 14 bases. CDR1 is SGHTA, CDR2 FQGTGA, per germline. V was clipped by 1 base and J by 6 bases; unmatched bases: 9. This CDR3 has 18 amino acids. Here the CDR3 DNA reads TGTGCCAGCAGCTTAAAAGCGTCGGGACTAGCGGGAGTTGATACGCAGTATTTT. It encodes CASSLKASGLAGVDTQYF.

This chain connects TRBV13 to TRBJ1-2; perhaps TRBD1 as D (6 bases). Germline-derived CDR1 and CDR2 are PRHDT and FYEKMQ (reference sequence). This CDR3 region has 17 residues. V lost 0 bases to trimming and J lost 2 bases, with 16 bases between them. The CDR3 sequence: CASSLGAVQGLNYGYTF. CDR3 bases: TGTGCCAGCAGCTTAGGGGCAGTACAGGGCCTGAACTATGGCTACACCTTC.

The J gene is TRBJ1-6, the V gene TRBV5-1; D is uncertain. The CDR3 length is 14 residues. Germline V lookup: CDR1 SGHRS, CDR2 YFSETQ. V lost 0 bases to trimming and J lost 5 bases, with 6 bases between them. CDR3 protein: CASSLDSNNSPLHF. The CDR3 nucleotides are TGCGCCAGCAGCTTGGACAGCAATAATTCACCCCTCCACTTT.

The chain carries TRBV30 and TRBJ2-1; D is ambiguous. The ends were cut back, 2 bases at V and 5 bases at J, with 4 bases in the middle. CDR1 is GTSNPN and CDR2 is SVGIG in the germline V gene (reference sequence). This CDR3 is 11 amino acids long. CDR3: CAWSQDNEQFF. Written as DNA, the CDR3 is TGTGCCTGGAGTCAGGACAATGAGCAGTTCTTC.

This rearrangement joins TRBV5-4 to TRBJ2-3; 10 positions agree with TRBD1. Trimming removed 4 bases from V and 0 bases from J; junction bases left unmatched: 5. There are 16 residues in the CDR3. Germline loops: CDR1 SGHNT, CDR2 YYREEE (reference sequence). This CDR3 reads CASSNDRGQSTDTQYF. The DNA of the CDR3 is TGTGCCAGCAGCAACGACAGGGGGCAAAGCACAGATACGCAGTATTTT.

This clone was seen just once. The chain uses TRBV19 and TRBJ1-5; the D gene is possibly TRBD1 (6 bases). This CDR3 spans 15 amino acids. The V end lost 6 bases, the J end lost 8 bases, and 20 bases lay between the germline ends. Germline V gene sequence: CDR1 LNHDA, CDR2 SQIVND (reference sequence). The CDR3 loop is CASSDRPQALEPQHF. DNA for the CDR3: TGTGCCAGTAGCGACAGGCCCCAGGCGCTGGAGCCCCAGCATTTT.

The chain joins TRBV29-1 to TRBJ2-1, with 11 bases fitting TRBD2. V trimming: 2 bases; J trimming: 0 bases; junction bases outside the gene matches: 3. CDR1 is SQVTM, CDR2 ANQGSEA, per germline. CDR3 size: 16 residues. CDR3: CSVEPGLADSYNEQFF. CDR3 nucleotides: TGCAGCGTTGAACCGGGACTAGCGGACTCCTACAATGAGCAGTTCTTC.

The chain carries TRBV19 and TRBJ1-5; no clear D. This CDR3 region has 13 residues. Per the germline V gene, CDR1 is LNHDA and CDR2 is SQIVND (reference sequence). Trimming left V 5 bases short and J 5 bases short, with 10 bases between. The CDR3: CASSRGFDQPQHF. CDR3 coding DNA: TGTGCCAGTAGTCGGGGTTTTGATCAGCCCCAGCATTTT.

The rearrangement links TRBV7-8 to TRBJ2-7; weak D call: TRBD2 (5 bases). CDR3 length: 15 residues. Trimming took 2 bases from V and 3 from J, leaving 14 bases between them. Germline CDR1 SGHVS, CDR2 FQNEAQ. This CDR3 is CASSLSPGYSYEQYF. The CDR3 region has the DNA TGTGCCAGCAGCTTATCCCCGGGGTACAGCTACGAGCAGTACTTC.

This clone was seen only once. This chain joins TRBV24-1 and TRBJ1-2, with D perhaps TRBD1 (6 bases). Trimming shortened V by 5 bases and J by 2 bases, and 17 bases separated the two germline ends. The CDR3 contains 16 residues. CDR1 KGHDR and CDR2 SFDVKD come from the germline V gene. In DNA, the CDR3 is TGTGCCACCAGTGCCCAGGGGCAGCAAGGAAACTATGGCTACACCTTC. Translating it yields CATSAQGQQGNYGYTF.

The V call is TRBV18, the J call TRBJ1-2; 8 bases match TRBD1. Trimming took 0 bases from V and 6 from J; bases not matched to a gene: 12. This CDR3 is 17 amino acids long. Germline V gene data show CDR1 as KGHSH and CDR2 as LQKENI. CDR3: CASSPPDRVDLFHGYTF. The CDR3 DNA is TGTGCCAGCTCACCACCGGACAGGGTTGATCTATTCCATGGCTACACCTTC.

J is TRBJ2-6 and V is TRBV6-6, with D perhaps TRBD1 (5 bases). Germline-derived CDR1 and CDR2 are MNHNY and SVGAGI (reference sequence). The CDR3 has 16 residues. V dropped 0 bases and J dropped 2 bases, with 8 bases sitting between them. CDR3: CASSYSGVTGANVLTF. CDR3 coding DNA: TGTGCCAGCAGTTACTCAGGGGTGACTGGGGCCAACGTCCTGACTTTC.